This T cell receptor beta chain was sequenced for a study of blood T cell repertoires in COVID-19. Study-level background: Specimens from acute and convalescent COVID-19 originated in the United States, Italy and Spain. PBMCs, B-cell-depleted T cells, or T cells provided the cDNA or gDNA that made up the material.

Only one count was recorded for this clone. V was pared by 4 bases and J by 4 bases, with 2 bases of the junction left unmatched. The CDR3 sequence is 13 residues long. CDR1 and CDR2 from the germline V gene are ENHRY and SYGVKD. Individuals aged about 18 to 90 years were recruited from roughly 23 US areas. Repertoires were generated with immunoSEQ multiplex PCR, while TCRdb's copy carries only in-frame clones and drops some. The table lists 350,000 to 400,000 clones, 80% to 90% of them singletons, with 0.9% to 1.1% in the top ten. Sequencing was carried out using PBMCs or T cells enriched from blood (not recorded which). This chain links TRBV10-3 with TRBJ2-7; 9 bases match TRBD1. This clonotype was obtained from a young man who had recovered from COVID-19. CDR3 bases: TGTGCCATCAGTGGGGGGACAGGGTACGAGCAGTACTTC. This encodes CAISGGTGYEQYF.